This T cell receptor (beta chain) was found in a study of T-cell memory formation after mild COVID-19. Findings and caveats of the study: Contracting clones, day 15 to 85, had balanced CD4/CD8, and later expanders favored CD4+. That cross-reactive memory joined was suggested by some responding clones appearing in pre-infection memory.

MiXCR, applied by TCRdb to the 5' RACE reads, yields one record per CDR3 protein. This table has roughly 89,000 distinct CDR3 sequences, approximately 13% appearing once. This clonotype has at least ten counts. Its target is unknown. Material: PBMCs or a T cell subset sorted from them (not recorded which). The clonotype was recovered from an adult woman who had mild COVID-19 (a few samples of this study predate the infection). Cell type and time point are not known.

This chain's CDR3 is CASSLGAGAMLSYNEQFF. The CDR3, as DNA: TGCGCCAGCAGCTTGGGGGCGGGGGCGATGCTATCCTACAATGAGCAGTTCTTC. The chain couples TRBV5-1 to TRBJ2-1, with D possibly being TRBD2 (7 bases). This CDR3 is 18 amino acids long. V lost 0 bases to trimming and J lost 1 base, with 17 bases between them. Looked up from germline, CDR1 is SGHRS and CDR2 is YFSETQ.